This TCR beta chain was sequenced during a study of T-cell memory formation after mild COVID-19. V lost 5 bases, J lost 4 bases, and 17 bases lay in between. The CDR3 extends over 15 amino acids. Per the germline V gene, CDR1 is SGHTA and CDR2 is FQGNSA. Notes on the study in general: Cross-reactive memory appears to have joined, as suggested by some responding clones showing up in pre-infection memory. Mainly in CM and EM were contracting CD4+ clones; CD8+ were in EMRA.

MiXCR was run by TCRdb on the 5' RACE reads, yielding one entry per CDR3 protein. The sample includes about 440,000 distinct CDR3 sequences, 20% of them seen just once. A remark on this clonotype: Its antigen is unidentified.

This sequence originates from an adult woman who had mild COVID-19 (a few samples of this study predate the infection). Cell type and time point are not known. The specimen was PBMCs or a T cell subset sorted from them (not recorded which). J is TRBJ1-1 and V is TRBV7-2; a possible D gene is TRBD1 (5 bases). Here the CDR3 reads CASSPRVGASTEAFF. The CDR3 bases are TGTGCCAGCAGCCCCCGGGTAGGGGCGAGCACTGAAGCTTTCTTT.